The clone carrying this T cell receptor beta chain was picked up a small number of times. Its antigen is not known. This sample was taken from a study of early T cells in non-severe SARS-CoV-2 infection. Findings of the study overall: Anti-spike CD8 responses were favored in VDJdb matching, and private and CD4 specificities were missed.

CDR3 length equals 14 residues. V lost 6 bases to trimming and J lost 6 bases, with 18 bases between them. Per the germline V gene, CDR1 is DFQATT and CDR2 is SNEGSKA (reference sequence). The TCR library protocol was used to attach unique molecular identifiers. These identifiers were attached to individual cDNA molecules. TCRdb re-called the 5' RACE reads with MiXCR, one entry per CDR3 protein. The table has roughly 81,000 distinct CDR3 sequences, about an eighth seen once. This chain joins TRBV20-1 and TRBJ2-1; D perhaps matches TRBD2 (6 bases). Sequences were obtained from whole blood. The TCR was taken from an adult who was a healthcare worker with PCR-confirmed SARS-CoV-2 infection or an uninfected control (not recorded which). This CDR3 reads CSARGVGGGNEQFF. The DNA of the CDR3 is TGCAGTGCCCGAGGAGTGGGGGGAGGCAATGAGCAGTTCTTC.